Listed here are 30 T cell receptor beta chains from one sample, sequenced in a study of beta chain features in type 1 diabetes listed by TCRdb under 2018. Library prep was done by the immunoSEQ multiplex PCR assay. The entire isolated RNA was reverse transcribed using the High Capacity cDNA Reverse Transcription Kit, and thus expressed TCRB transcripts were sequenced. TCRdb limited this immuneACCESS table to in-frame rearrangements with V and J called. A share of clones is missing; checked studies link under half to unresolved V genes, and the rest is unexplained. The sample table shows some 370,000 clones, and over 8.5% are seen once. 0.6% of the sample is in the top ten clones. The research as a whole found: In all four CD4+ subsets, TCRB CDR3 length was moderately but significantly shorter in type 1 diabetes patients.

Their recognized antigens are unknown. The sample taken for sequencing was central memory CD4+ T cells from blood. Source of these receptors: a young man with type 1 diabetes.

This clone was seen a few times. The CDR3 here is CASSATGTDTQYF. The CDR3 DNA reads TGCGCCAGCAGCGCGACTGGGACAGATACGCAGTATTTT. J is TRBJ2-3 and V is TRBV5-1, with D hard to call. The germline V and J ends were trimmed by 4 bases and 3 bases, with 9 bases remaining between them. CDR3 size: 13 residues. Germline V gives CDR1 SGHRS, CDR2 YFSETQ.

This clone was counted only a few times. This chain connects TRBV29-1 to TRBJ1-2, with D hard to call. Per the germline V gene, CDR1 is SQVTM and CDR2 is ANQGSEA. This CDR3 has 12 residues. Trimming removed 4 bases from V and 0 bases from J, with 6 bases in between. CDR3 DNA sequence: TGCAGCGTTGGCAGTTCTAACTATGGCTACACCTTC. This codes for CSVGSSNYGYTF.

The chain is built from TRBV28 and TRBJ2-7; 9 bases are shared with TRBD1. Trimming at V came to 8 bases and at J to 6 bases, leaving 17 bases not matched to a gene. The germline V gene encodes CDR1 MDHEN and CDR2 SYDVKM. The CDR3 is made up of 16 amino acids. This chain's CDR3 is CASQPKGTGFFSEQYF. As DNA, the CDR3 is TGTGCCAGCCAACCTAAAGGGACAGGGTTTTTTTCCGAGCAGTACTTC.

Only a few counts were recorded for this clone. The chain combines TRBV9 with TRBJ1-5; 9 bases map to TRBD1. The trim removed 3 bases at V and 5 bases at J, leaving 3 bases unmatched. This CDR3 region has 14 residues. Looked up from germline, CDR1 is SGDLS and CDR2 is YYNGEE. CDR3 residues: CASSGDRGDQPQHF. CDR3 sequence (DNA): TGTGCCAGCAGCGGTGACAGGGGGGATCAGCCCCAGCATTTT.

The rearrangement links TRBV9 to TRBJ2-3; D unclear. The germline V and J ends were trimmed by 0 bases and 0 bases, with 8 bases remaining between them. CDR1 is SGDLS and CDR2 is YYNGEE in the germline V gene. The CDR3 has 15 residues. CDR3 amino acids: CASSVDPLSTDTQYF. The CDR3 DNA reads TGTGCCAGCAGCGTAGATCCCCTTAGCACAGATACGCAGTATTTT.

This clone was counted only a few times. The V and J genes are TRBV7-3 and TRBJ1-1; D possibly corresponds to TRBD1 (5 bases). CDR1 and CDR2 (germline): SGHTA, FQGTGA. V shed 5 bases and J shed 4 bases, with 14 bases lying between them. This CDR3 is 14 amino acids long. CDR3 coding DNA: TGTGCCAGCAGCCTCCAGGGAGGAGGCACTGAAGCTTTCTTT. It is translated as CASSLQGGGTEAFF.

J is TRBJ1-3 and V is TRBV2; 9 bases match TRBD1. The length of the CDR3 is 16 residues. Germline CDR1 reads SNHLY; CDR2 reads FYNNEI. Unmatched junction bases numbered 9, after V lost 5 bases and J lost 4 bases. CDR3 sequence (DNA): TGTGCCAGCAGTTCCCGGACAGGGGACCAAGGAAACACCATATATTTT. Protein product: CASSSRTGDQGNTIYF.

This sequence joins TRBV6-4 and TRBJ2-2; D is ambiguous. The CDR3 is made up of 14 amino acids. V was cut by 6 bases and J by 2 bases, with 10 bases left in between. The germline V gene encodes CDR1 MRHNA and CDR2 SNTAGT. CDR3 DNA sequence: TGTGCCAGCAGCGGTAGTAGAAACACCGGGGAGCTGTTTTTT. This gives the protein CASSGSRNTGELFF.

This clone came up a few times. The rearrangement uses TRBV29-1 and TRBJ1-3; the D is unclear. The germline V gene encodes CDR1 SQVTM and CDR2 ANQGSEA. The length of the CDR3 is 13 residues. V was clipped by 6 bases and J by 4 bases, with 13 bases between them. Here the CDR3 reads CSVGPGNGNTIYF. CDR3 in DNA: TGCAGCGTAGGCCCTGGTAACGGAAACACCATATATTTT. Looking up the rest from reference TRBV29-1 and TRBJ1-3 gives the full variable domain: SAVISQKPSRDICQRGTSLTIQCQVDSQVTMMFWYRQQPGQSLTLIATANQGSEATYESGFVIDKFPISRPNLTFSTLTVSNMSPEDSSIYLCSVGPGNGNTIYFGEGSWLTVV.

The chain employs TRBV27 and TRBJ2-7, with 7 bases fitting TRBD1. V lost 6 bases to trimming and J lost 1 base; unmatched junction nucleotides: 9. Germline lookup yields CDR1 MNHEY and CDR2 SMNVEV (reference sequence). The CDR3 sequence is 15 residues long. CDR3 amino acids: CASRETGSLSYEQYF. The CDR3 DNA sequence: TGTGCCAGCAGAGAGACAGGGAGTTTGTCCTACGAGCAGTACTTC.

The rearrangement uses TRBV5-4 and TRBJ2-2; 10 nucleotides agree with TRBD1. The V and J ends lost 4 bases and 5 bases, in that order; junction bases with no gene match: 5. CDR3 length: 15 amino acids. The germline gives CDR1 SGHNT, CDR2 YYREEE (reference sequence). CDR3 nucleotides: TGTGCCAGCAGCATCCGGGACAGGGGAACCGGGGAGCTGTTTTTT. It specifies CASSIRDRGTGELFF.

This clone occurred many times. This rearrangement joins TRBV7-9 to TRBJ1-4; TRBD1 matches 8 bases. V dropped 5 bases and J dropped 4; count of bases not matched to a gene: 6. From germline, CDR1 is SEHNR and CDR2 FQNEAQ (reference sequence). The CDR3 runs to 15 residues. Written as DNA, the CDR3 is TGTGCCAGCAGCCGAGGACAGGGAGATAATGAAAAACTGTTTTTT. This gives the protein CASSRGQGDNEKLFF.

The J gene is TRBJ1-1, the V gene TRBV9; tentatively, D is TRBD1 (6 bases). Germline loops: CDR1 SGDLS, CDR2 YYNGEE. The CDR3 extends over 14 amino acids. The ends were cut back, 4 bases at V and 4 bases at J, with 14 bases in the middle. This chain's CDR3 is CASSPGGGGTEAFF. Here the CDR3 DNA reads TGTGCCAGCAGCCCCGGGGGGGGCGGCACTGAAGCTTTCTTT.

The chain is built from TRBV13 and TRBJ2-7, with D perhaps TRBD1 (6 bases). CDR1 is PRHDT, CDR2 FYEKMQ, per germline (reference sequence). The CDR3 is 13 residues long. V shed 4 bases and J shed 8 bases, with 15 bases lying between them. The CDR3 spells CASSSTQGSKQYF. CDR3 DNA: TGTGCCAGCAGCTCTACTCAGGGGTCTAAGCAGTACTTC.

The table lists this clone with many counts. V is TRBV27 and J is TRBJ2-7; D is unresolved. Trimming took 5 bases from V and 5 from J, leaving 13 bases between them. Germline CDR1 is MNHEY and CDR2 is SMNVEV (reference sequence). This CDR3 is built from 13 residues. Here the CDR3 reads CASSALRTNEQYF. Written as DNA, the CDR3 is TGTGCCAGCAGTGCCCTTCGTACCAACGAGCAGTACTTC.

This chain connects TRBV6-5 to TRBJ2-7; 8 bases match TRBD2. Per the germline V gene, CDR1 is MNHEY and CDR2 is SVGAGI. The trim removed 9 bases at V and 5 bases at J, leaving 12 bases unmatched. The CDR3 covers 14 residues. CDR3 DNA: TGTGCCAGTCAAACGAGCGGGAGTCTCCACGAGCAGTACTTC. Amino acid sequence: CASQTSGSLHEQYF.

The chain uses TRBV25-1 and TRBJ2-5; D might be TRBD1 or TRBD2, each matching 5 bases. The CDR3 loop spans 15 amino acids. Germline CDR1 is MGHDK and CDR2 is SYGVNS. The V and J ends lost 4 bases and 5 bases respectively, with 17 bases between them. The CDR3 loop is CASSATGREGETQYF. DNA for the CDR3: TGTGCCAGCAGTGCTACGGGGAGAGAGGGGGAGACCCAGTACTTC.

The chain recombines TRBV6-1 with TRBJ2-3; the D gene is possibly TRBD2 (5 bases). The CDR3 has 12 amino acids. V was clipped by 6 bases and J by 5 bases, with 9 bases between them. Looked up from germline, CDR1 is MNHNS and CDR2 is SASEGT. Here the CDR3 DNA reads TGTGCCAGCAGGGAGGAAGTAGATACGCAGTATTTT. This codes for CASREEVDTQYF.

This clone was detected a few times. The same CDR3 arises from other DNA sequences in this sample as well. This chain joins TRBV7-2 and TRBJ1-1; no reliable D call. The V and J ends lost 3 bases and 1 base respectively, with 9 bases between them. The CDR3 is made up of 14 amino acids. Germline CDR1 SGHTA, CDR2 FQGNSA. CDR3 loop: CASSFGGENTEAFF. The CDR3 DNA reads as TGTGCCAGCAGCTTTGGAGGAGAGAACACTGAAGCTTTCTTT.

The V call is TRBV28, the J call TRBJ1-5; no definite D call. V lost 8 bases to trimming and J lost 5 bases, with 13 bases between them. Germline loops: CDR1 MDHEN, CDR2 SYDVKM. This CDR3 comprises 13 residues. The CDR3 loop is CASGIPPHQPQHF. In DNA, the CDR3 is TGTGCCAGCGGGATACCTCCCCATCAGCCCCAGCATTTT.

The DNA of the CDR3 is TGTGCCATCAGTAAGGAGGGCAGGGCAGAGACCCAGTACTTC. Amino acid sequence: CAISKEGRAETQYF. The chain has TRBV10-3 and TRBJ2-5, with TRBD2 as a possible D gene (6 bases). Looked up from germline, CDR1 is ENHRY and CDR2 is SYGVKD. The CDR3 runs 14 residues. Trimming took 5 bases from V and 4 from J, leaving 14 bases between them.

The chain is built from TRBV28 and TRBJ2-1; unclear D gene. The CDR3 runs 17 residues. Trimming took off 1 base at V and 3 bases at J, with 16 bases between the two ends. In germline, CDR1 is MDHEN, CDR2 SYDVKM. The CDR3 sequence is CASSLSALISGYNEQFF. CDR3 DNA sequence: TGTGCCAGCAGTTTATCCGCATTAATTTCGGGCTACAATGAGCAGTTCTTC.

The J gene is TRBJ2-7, the V gene TRBV18; D is unclear. Per the germline V gene, CDR1 is KGHSH and CDR2 is LQKENI. V lost 3 bases and J 1 base, leaving 7 bases between the germline ends. The CDR3 spans 13 residues. The CDR3 DNA follows: TGTGCCAGCTCACCCGACGGGTCCTACGAGCAGTACTTC. This translates into CASSPDGSYEQYF.

This sequence joins TRBV27 and TRBJ2-7; 8 bases agree with TRBD1. CDR1 is MNHEY and CDR2 is SMNVEV in the germline V gene (reference sequence). The trim removed 2 bases at V and 6 bases at J, leaving 6 bases unmatched. The CDR3 is 14 residues long. The CDR3 bases are TGTGCCAGCAGTTTAGGCAGGGGGCTTGCCGAGCAGTACTTC. Translation gives CASSLGRGLAEQYF.

In its sample, this clone was seen a few times. This chain connects TRBV5-4 to TRBJ2-3; 9 bases align to TRBD2. Germline CDR1 is SGHNT and CDR2 is YYREEE (reference sequence). The CDR3 length is 18 residues. V dropped 2 bases and J dropped 1; count of bases not matched to a gene: 11. Here the CDR3 DNA reads TGTGCCAGCAGCTTAAAAGTCCGGCTAGCGGGGCGCACAGATACGCAGTATTTT. Amino acids: CASSLKVRLAGRTDTQYF.

In its sample, this clone was seen many times. This sequence joins TRBV11-2 and TRBJ2-1; 9 bases line up with TRBD1. The CDR3 runs 14 residues. CDR1 and CDR2 (germline): SGHAT, FQNNGV. V lost 3 bases, J lost 7 bases, and 4 bases stayed unmatched. CDR3 nucleotides: TGTGCCAGCAGCTTTACAGGGGGCAGGAATGAGCAGTTCTTC. This codes for CASSFTGGRNEQFF.

This clone was observed a handful of times. V gene TRBV5-4 combines with J gene TRBJ2-1; D is perhaps TRBD2 (6 bases). Germline CDR1 reads SGHNT; CDR2 reads YYREEE (reference sequence). Trimming removed 4 bases at V and 6 bases at J, with 17 bases between. CDR3 length: 15 residues. Here the CDR3 DNA reads TGTGCCAGCAGCCTGCCGGCGGGAATGAGCAATGAGCAGTTCTTC. Its protein is CASSLPAGMSNEQFF.

The chain employs TRBV27 and TRBJ1-4, with 8 bases aligning to TRBD1. CDR1 is MNHEY, CDR2 SMNVEV, per germline (reference sequence). V shed 6 bases and J 6 bases; nucleotides not matched to a gene: 3. This CDR3 region has 13 residues. CDR3 amino acids: CASRPGGHEKLFF. Here the CDR3 DNA reads TGTGCCAGCAGACCAGGGGGCCATGAAAAACTGTTTTTT.

This clone was picked up one time. The chain employs TRBV6-5 and TRBJ2-3; 9 bases are shared with TRBD1. From germline, CDR1 is MNHEY and CDR2 SVGAGI. This CDR3 has 15 amino acids. The trim removed 1 base at V and 4 bases at J, leaving 3 bases unmatched. CDR3 sequence (DNA): TGTGCCAGCAGTTACTGGGGACAGGGAGCAGATACGCAGTATTTT. It is translated as CASSYWGQGADTQYF.

This clone was recorded once. The gene calls are TRBV25-1 and TRBJ2-5; perhaps TRBD1 as D (6 bases). V lost 4 bases to trimming and J lost 3 bases, with 9 bases between them. Germline CDR1 reads MGHDK; CDR2 reads SYGVNS. The CDR3 consists of 13 residues. CDR3 DNA sequence: TGTGCCAGCAGTGCACAGGGCGAAGAGACCCAGTACTTC. As protein: CASSAQGEETQYF. The full variable domain, rest sourced from reference TRBV25-1 and TRBJ2-5, is EADIYQTPRYLVIGTGKKITLECSQTMGHDKMYWYQQDPGMELHLIHYSYGVNSTEKGDLSSESTVSRIRTEHFPLTLESARPSHTSQYLCASSAQGEETQYFGPGTRLLVL.